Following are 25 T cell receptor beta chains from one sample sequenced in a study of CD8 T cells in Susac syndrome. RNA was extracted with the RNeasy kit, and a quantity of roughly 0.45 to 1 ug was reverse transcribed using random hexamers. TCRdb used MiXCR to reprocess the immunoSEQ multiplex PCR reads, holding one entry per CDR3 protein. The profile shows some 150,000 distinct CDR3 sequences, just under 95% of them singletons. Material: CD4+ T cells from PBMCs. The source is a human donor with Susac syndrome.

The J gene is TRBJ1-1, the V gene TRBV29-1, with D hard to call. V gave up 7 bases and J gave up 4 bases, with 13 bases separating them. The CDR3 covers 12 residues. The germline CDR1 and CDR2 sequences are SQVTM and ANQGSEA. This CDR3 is CSARGGITEAFF. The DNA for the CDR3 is TGCAGCGCTAGAGGAGGGATCACTGAAGCTTTCTTT.

CDR3: CASSLAGDRVRFF. CDR3 bases: TGTGCCAGCAGCTTAGCGGGGGACAGGGTCCGGTTCTTC. V usage is TRBV7-9 and J usage is TRBJ2-1; 9 bases are a match to TRBD1. Germline trimming cut 0 bases from V and 15 bases from J; bases unmatched to any gene: 6. CDR3 length: 13 residues. Germline values: CDR1 SEHNR, CDR2 FQNEAQ (reference sequence). The whole variable domain, filled in from reference TRBV7-9 and TRBJ2-1, reads DTGVSQNPRHKITKRGQNVTFRCDPISEHNRLYWYRQTLGQGPEFLTYFQNEAQLEKSRLLSDRFSAERPKGSFSTLEIQRTEQGDSAMYLCASSLAGDRVRFFGPGTRLTVL.

CDR3 DNA: TGCAGCGCCACGTCTCCGGGACAGCAGTTCTTC. Its translation is CSATSPGQQFF. This chain connects TRBV29-1 to TRBJ2-1, with D possibly being TRBD1 or TRBD2 (5 bases each). V shed 7 bases and J shed 11 bases, with 15 bases lying between them. This CDR3 has 11 residues. The germline CDR1 and CDR2 sequences are SQVTM and ANQGSEA.

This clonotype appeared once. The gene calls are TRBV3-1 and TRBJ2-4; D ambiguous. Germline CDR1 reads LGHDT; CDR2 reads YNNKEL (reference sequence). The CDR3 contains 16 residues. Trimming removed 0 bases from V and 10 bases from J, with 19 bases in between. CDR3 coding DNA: TGTGCCAGCAGCCAAGATCGAGCAGCCCAATCGTGGATTCAGTACTTC. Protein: CASSQDRAAQSWIQYF.

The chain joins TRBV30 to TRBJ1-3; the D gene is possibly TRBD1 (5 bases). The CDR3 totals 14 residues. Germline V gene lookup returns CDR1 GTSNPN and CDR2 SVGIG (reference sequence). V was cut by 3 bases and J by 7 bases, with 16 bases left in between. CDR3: CAWRLTSRGNTIYF. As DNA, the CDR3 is TGTGCCTGGAGGCTGACTTCTCGGGGGAACACCATATATTTT.

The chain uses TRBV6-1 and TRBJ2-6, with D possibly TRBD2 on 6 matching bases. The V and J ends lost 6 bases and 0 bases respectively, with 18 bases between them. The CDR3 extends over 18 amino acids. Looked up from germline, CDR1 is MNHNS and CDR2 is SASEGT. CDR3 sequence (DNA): TGTGCCAGCAGACCGGGAGCCCCGCTCGACTCTGGGGCCAACGTCCTGACTTTC. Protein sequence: CASRPGAPLDSGANVLTF.

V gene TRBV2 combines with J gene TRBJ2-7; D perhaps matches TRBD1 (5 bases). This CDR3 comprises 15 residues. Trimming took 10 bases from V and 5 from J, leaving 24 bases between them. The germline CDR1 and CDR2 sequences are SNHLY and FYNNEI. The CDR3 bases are TGTGCCACCGGAGACAGATCCAGGCTAACCCACGAGCAGTACTTC. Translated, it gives CATGDRSRLTHEQYF.

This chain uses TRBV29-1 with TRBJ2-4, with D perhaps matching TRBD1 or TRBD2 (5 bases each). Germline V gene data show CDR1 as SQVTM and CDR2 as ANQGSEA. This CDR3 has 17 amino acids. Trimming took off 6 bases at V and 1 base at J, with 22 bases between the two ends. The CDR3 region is CSVGWGVPGAAKNIQYF. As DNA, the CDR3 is TGCAGCGTGGGTTGGGGAGTCCCCGGGGCGGCCAAAAACATTCAGTACTTC.

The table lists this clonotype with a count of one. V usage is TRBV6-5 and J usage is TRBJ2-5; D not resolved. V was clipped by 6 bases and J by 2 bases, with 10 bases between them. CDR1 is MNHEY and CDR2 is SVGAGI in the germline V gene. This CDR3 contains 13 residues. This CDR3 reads CASSPPRQETQYF. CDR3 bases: TGTGCCAGCAGCCCTCCGAGACAAGAGACCCAGTACTTC.

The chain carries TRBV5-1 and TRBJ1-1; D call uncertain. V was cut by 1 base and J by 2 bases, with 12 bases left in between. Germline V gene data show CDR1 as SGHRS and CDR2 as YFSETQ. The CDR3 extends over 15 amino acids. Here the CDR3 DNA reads TGCGCCAGCAGCTTGCGCCAGGATCGAAACACTGAAGCTTTCTTT. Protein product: CASSLRQDRNTEAFF.

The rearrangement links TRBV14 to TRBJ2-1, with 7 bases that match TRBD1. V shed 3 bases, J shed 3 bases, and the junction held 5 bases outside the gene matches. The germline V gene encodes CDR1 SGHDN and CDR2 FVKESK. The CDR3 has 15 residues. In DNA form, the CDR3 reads TGTGCCAGCAGCCACCGGACAGGTAACTACAATGAGCAGTTCTTC. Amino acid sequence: CASSHRTGNYNEQFF.

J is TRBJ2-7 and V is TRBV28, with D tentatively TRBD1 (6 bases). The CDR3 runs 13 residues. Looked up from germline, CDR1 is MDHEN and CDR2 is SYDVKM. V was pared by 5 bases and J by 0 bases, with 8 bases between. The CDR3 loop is CASSTGTSYEQYF. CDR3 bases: TGTGCCAGCAGTACAGGGACCTCCTACGAGCAGTACTTC.

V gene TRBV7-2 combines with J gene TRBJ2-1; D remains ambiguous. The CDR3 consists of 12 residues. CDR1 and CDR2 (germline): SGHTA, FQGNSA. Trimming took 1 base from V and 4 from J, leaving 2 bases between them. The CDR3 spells CASSLDYNEQFF. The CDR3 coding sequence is TGTGCCAGCAGCTTAGATTACAATGAGCAGTTCTTC.

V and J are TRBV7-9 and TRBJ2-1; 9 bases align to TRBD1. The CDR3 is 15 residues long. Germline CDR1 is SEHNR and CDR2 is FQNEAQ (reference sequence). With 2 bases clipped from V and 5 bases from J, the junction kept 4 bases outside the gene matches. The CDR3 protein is CASSLPGQGHNEQFF. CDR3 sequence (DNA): TGTGCCAGCAGCTTACCGGGACAGGGCCACAATGAGCAGTTCTTC.

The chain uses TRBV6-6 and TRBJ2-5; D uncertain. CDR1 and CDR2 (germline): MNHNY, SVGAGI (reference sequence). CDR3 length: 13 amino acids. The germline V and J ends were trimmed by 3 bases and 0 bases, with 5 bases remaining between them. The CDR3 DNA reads TGTGCCAGCAGTTATGCAGACCAAGAGACCCAGTACTTC. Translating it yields CASSYADQETQYF.

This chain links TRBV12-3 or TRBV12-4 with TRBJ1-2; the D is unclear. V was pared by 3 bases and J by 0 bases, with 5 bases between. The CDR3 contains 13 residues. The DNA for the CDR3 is TGTGCCAGCAGTTTTGGCGCTAACTATGGCTACACCTTC. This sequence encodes CASSFGANYGYTF.

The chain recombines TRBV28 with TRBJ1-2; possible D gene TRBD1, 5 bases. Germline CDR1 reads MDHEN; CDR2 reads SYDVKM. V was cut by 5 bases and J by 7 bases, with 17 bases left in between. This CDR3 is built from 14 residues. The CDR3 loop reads CASSPPAGLGGYTF. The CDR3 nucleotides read TGTGCCAGCAGTCCCCCCGCAGGGCTAGGTGGCTACACCTTC.

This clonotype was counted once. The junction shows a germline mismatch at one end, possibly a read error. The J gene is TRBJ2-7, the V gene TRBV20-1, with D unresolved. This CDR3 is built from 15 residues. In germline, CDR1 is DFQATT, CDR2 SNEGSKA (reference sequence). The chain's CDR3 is CSAREPALSNYEQYF. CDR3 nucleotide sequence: TGCAGTGCCAGAGAACCAGCCCTTTCAAACTACGAGCAGTACTTC.

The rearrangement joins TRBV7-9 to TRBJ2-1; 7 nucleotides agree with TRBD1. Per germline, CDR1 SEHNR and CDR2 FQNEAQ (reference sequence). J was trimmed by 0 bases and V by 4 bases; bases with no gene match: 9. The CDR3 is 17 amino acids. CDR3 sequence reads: CASSSQGQWSSYNEQFF. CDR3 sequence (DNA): TGTGCCAGCAGCTCACAGGGACAGTGGAGCTCCTACAATGAGCAGTTCTTC.

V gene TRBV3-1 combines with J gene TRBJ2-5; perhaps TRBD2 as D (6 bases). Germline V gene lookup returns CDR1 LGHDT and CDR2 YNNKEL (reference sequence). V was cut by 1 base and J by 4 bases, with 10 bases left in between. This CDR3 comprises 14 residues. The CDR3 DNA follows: TGTGCCAGCAGCCAAGGGACTACGGGAGAGACCCAGTACTTC. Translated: CASSQGTTGETQYF.

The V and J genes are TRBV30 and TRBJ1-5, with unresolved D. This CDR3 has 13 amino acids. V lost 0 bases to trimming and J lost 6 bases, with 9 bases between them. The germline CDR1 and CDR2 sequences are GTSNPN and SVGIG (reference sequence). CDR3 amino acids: CAWSVRPGQPQHF. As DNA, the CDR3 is TGTGCCTGGAGTGTTCGACCAGGTCAGCCCCAGCATTTT.

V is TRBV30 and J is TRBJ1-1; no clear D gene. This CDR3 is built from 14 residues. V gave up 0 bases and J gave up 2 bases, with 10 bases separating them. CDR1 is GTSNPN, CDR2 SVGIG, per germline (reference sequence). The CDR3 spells CAWSVSIFNTEAFF. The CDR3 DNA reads TGTGCCTGGAGTGTATCTATTTTTAACACTGAAGCTTTCTTT.

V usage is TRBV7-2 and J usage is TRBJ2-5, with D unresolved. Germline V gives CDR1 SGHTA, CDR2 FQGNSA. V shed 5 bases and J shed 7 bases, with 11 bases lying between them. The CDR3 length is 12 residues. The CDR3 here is CASSPFLGTQYF. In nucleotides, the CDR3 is TGTGCCAGCAGCCCCTTTTTGGGGACCCAGTACTTC.

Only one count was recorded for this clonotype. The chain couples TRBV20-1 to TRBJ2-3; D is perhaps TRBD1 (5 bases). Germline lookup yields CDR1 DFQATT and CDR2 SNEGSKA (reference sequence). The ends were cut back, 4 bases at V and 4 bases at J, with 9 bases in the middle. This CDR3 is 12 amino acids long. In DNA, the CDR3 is TGCAGTGCTAATGGGGCCGCAGATACGCAGTATTTT. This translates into CSANGAADTQYF.

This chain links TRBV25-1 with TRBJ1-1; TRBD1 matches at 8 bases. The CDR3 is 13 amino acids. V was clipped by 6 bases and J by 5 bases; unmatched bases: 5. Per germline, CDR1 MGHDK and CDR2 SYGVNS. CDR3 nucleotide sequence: TGTGCCAGCAGAGGACAGGGAGGAACTGAAGCTTTCTTT. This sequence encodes CASRGQGGTEAFF.